A single T cell receptor (beta chain) is shown here with its context. No antigen is known for it. 13 Jbeta primers and 60 Vbeta primers were used for the PCR. Data came from immunoSEQ multiplex PCR; TCRdb stores just in-frame clones and leaves some out. There are about 120,000 clones in the sample; roughly 70% occur only once, and roughly 0.92% lies in the top ten. The data belong to a study of cytomegalovirus exposure and HLA in healthy donors. Findings and caveats of the study: CMV antigen specificity was confirmed in vitro for a few CMV-associated chains. A missense DCLRE1C variant was associated with V- and J-gene trimming of TCR beta chains in a later analysis, and an independent cohort replicated the association.

J gave up 9 bases and V 2 bases, and 4 bases lay outside the gene matches. This CDR3 has 13 amino acids. The V gene's germline CDR1 is MRHNA and CDR2 SNTAGT. Sequences were obtained from PBMCs. This chain connects TRBV6-4 to TRBJ2-1, with 7 bases lining up with TRBD2. The TCR was taken from a woman under 40 in good health and CMV-seronegative. The CDR3 sequence: CASSDRVAGEQFF. Written as DNA, the CDR3 is TGTGCCAGCAGTGACCGGGTAGCGGGTGAGCAGTTCTTC.